Listed here is a single TCR beta chain. This specimen comes from a study of blood T cell repertoires in COVID-19. CDR1 and CDR2 from the germline V gene are ENHRY and SYGVKD. Germline trimming cut 8 bases from V and 3 bases from J; bases unmatched to any gene: 8. The CDR3 is 14 residues long. Authors' analysis steps: Reference gene primer amplification yielded estimated nucleated cell counts. Repertoires were generated with immunoSEQ multiplex PCR, while TCRdb's copy carries only in-frame clones and drops some. V and J calls and clone size follow that table, whereas D and trimming were derived from the DNA. The sample lists approximately 140,000 clones, 84% seen once, with roughly 2.2% in the top ten.

What was sequenced was peripheral blood. The chain couples TRBV10-3 to TRBJ2-7; 9 bases line up with TRBD1. The receptor comes from a man aged 65-85 years with acute or convalescent COVID-19. The CDR3 DNA reads TGTGCCATCGGGACAGGGTTGGAACGCTACGAGCAGTACTTC. This encodes CAIGTGLERYEQYF.